A single sample is the source of the 3 T cell receptor beta chains below, sequenced in a study of response to subunit inactivated influenza vaccine. TCRdb fed the RT-PCR reads into MiXCR, producing one record per CDR3 protein. The data contain under 950,000 distinct CDR3 sequences, about 20% of them singletons. The sequenced sample was PBMCs from blood, obtained less than 6 days after vaccination. The receptors stem from a man in his forties or fifties who received an inactivated influenza vaccine.

The rearrangement uses TRBV7-9 and TRBJ2-1, with a weak D call TRBD1 (5 bases). CDR1 SEHNR and CDR2 FQNEAQ come from the germline V gene (reference sequence). CDR3 length: 13 amino acids. V lost 1 base to trimming and J lost 5 bases, with 6 bases between them. The CDR3 DNA is TGTGCCAGCAGCTTAGTCAGGGACAATGAGCAGTTCTTC. Its protein is CASSLVRDNEQFF. The entire variable domain, with the rest obtained from reference TRBV7-9 and TRBJ2-1, is as follows: DTGVSQNPRHKITKRGQNVTFRCDPISEHNRLYWYRQTLGQGPEFLTYFQNEAQLEKSRLLSDRFSAERPKGSFSTLEIQRTEQGDSAMYLCASSLVRDNEQFFGPGTRLTVL.

This clonotype was picked up a small number of times. Relative to the germline gene, one junction end is altered; a read error may explain this. The V and J genes are TRBV12-3 or TRBV12-4 and TRBJ2-7; TRBD1 might be the D (5 bases). This CDR3 contains 10 residues. The CDR3 DNA reads as TGTGCCAGCAGTTTTTCGGACATGCACTTC. It translates to CASSFSDMHF.

V gene TRBV14 combines with J gene TRBJ2-3, with TRBD1 identical over 9 bases. The ends lost 3 bases at V and 7 bases at J; junction bases unmatched: 11. The germline V gene has CDR1 SGHDN and CDR2 FVKESK. The CDR3 extends over 16 amino acids. The CDR3 here is CASSHNPDRGPNTQYF. The CDR3 DNA is TGTGCCAGCAGCCACAACCCGGACAGGGGACCGAATACGCAGTATTTT.